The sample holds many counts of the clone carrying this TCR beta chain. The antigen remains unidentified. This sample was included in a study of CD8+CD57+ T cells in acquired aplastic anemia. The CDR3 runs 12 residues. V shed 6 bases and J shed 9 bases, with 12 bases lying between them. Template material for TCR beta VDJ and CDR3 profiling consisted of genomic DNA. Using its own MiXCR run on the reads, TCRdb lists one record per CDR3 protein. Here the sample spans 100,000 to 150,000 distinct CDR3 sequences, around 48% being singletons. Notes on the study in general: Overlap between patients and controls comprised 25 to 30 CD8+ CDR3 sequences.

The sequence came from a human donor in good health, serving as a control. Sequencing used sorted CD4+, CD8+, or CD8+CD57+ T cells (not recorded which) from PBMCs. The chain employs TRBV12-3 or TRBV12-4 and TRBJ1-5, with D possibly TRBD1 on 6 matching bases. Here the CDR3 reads CASRTGKGPQHF. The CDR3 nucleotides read TGTGCCAGCAGGACAGGCAAGGGGCCCCAGCATTTT.